This T cell receptor beta chain stems from a study of cytomegalovirus exposure and HLA in healthy donors. Whole-study findings and limits: Analyses of presence and absence presupposed an approximately uniform sequencing depth across donors. In an earlier analysis, productive rearrangement rates for most beta V segments clustered near 87% or 30%.

Germline values: CDR1 MNHNS, CDR2 SASEGT. CDR3 size: 18 residues. V lost 4 bases, J lost 0 bases, and 11 bases stayed unmatched. Of note for this clone: Its matching antigen is unknown.

The PCR had 60 Vbeta and 13 Jbeta primers. Generated by immunoSEQ multiplex PCR, the TCRdb table keeps only in-frame clones and is missing some. The sample carries roughly 230,000 clones, around 90% recorded once. The chain uses TRBV6-1 and TRBJ1-4, with 7 bases lining up with TRBD1. Material: PBMCs. The receptor's source is a girl aged 2 to 9 in good health and CMV-seronegative. CDR3 sequence (DNA): TGTGCCAGCAGTGCCCATTTCACAGGGGAGGCAACTAATGAAAAACTGTTTTTT. Translated, it gives CASSAHFTGEATNEKLFF.